The text below deals with one T cell receptor beta chain. The antigen remains undetermined. The sample belongs to a study of T cell responses to AZD1222 COVID-19 vaccine. Findings and limits, study-wide: Epitopes outside B.1.351 and B.1.1.7 mutated regions reportedly drew nearly half of spike TCRs.

Clones were read by immunoSEQ multiplex PCR, and TCRdb kept only the in-frame ones, dropping some. The data show 80,000 to 100,000 clones, roughly 85% seen once. V lost 5 bases and J 2 bases, leaving 8 bases between the germline ends. The V gene's germline CDR1 is SGHAT and CDR2 FQNNGV. This CDR3 comprises 13 residues. The receptor was derived from an adult who received the AZD1222 COVID-19 vaccine. The starting material was peripheral blood, obtained 28 days after the second AZD1222 dose. The chain couples TRBV11-2 to TRBJ2-3; D remains unclear. The CDR3 DNA reads as TGTGCCAGCAGCCCAAGACTCACAGATACGCAGTATTTT. It specifies CASSPRLTDTQYF.